This is a list of T cell receptor beta chains from one sample in a study of patients and donors after allogeneic stem cell transplantation. TCRdb fed the RT-PCR reads into MiXCR, producing one record per CDR3 protein. The table has 87,000 or so distinct CDR3 sequences, 4.5% to 5% seen once. The sample was blood, either unsorted or a sorted T cell fraction (not recorded which). These receptors were obtained from a human donor who was either an allogeneic HSCT recipient or a stem cell or donor lymphocyte infusion donor (not recorded which). It is not recorded whose cells these are; they may come from a transplant donor. CDR3s include the opening cysteine and the closing phenylalanine or tryptophan. The D gene is left open where the match is weak. Clone sizes are given selectively: once, few, many, or a class where the clone is expanded.

abundance	d_gene	v_gene	j_gene	CDR3aa	CDR3nt
-	-	TRBV19	TRBJ2-5	CASSISGQAQETQYF	TGTGCCAGTAGTATCTCGGGACAAGCACAAGAGACCCAGTACTTC
many	-	TRBV7-8	TRBJ1-3	CASSKGRAGISGNTIYF	TGTGCCAGCAGCAAGGGGAGGGCAGGGATCTCTGGAAACACCATATATTTT
few	TRBD1	TRBV7-9	TRBJ1-1	CASSGAGGTEAFF	TGTGCCAGCTCCGGGGCAGGGGGCACTGAAGCTTTCTTT
many	-	TRBV28	TRBJ1-1	CASSLNTEGTEAFF	TGTGCCAGCAGTTTGAACACCGAGGGCACTGAAGCTTTCTTT
many	TRBD1	TRBV5-4	TRBJ1-2	CASSLGTGISYGYTF	TGTGCCAGCAGCTTGGGGACAGGGATTAGCTATGGCTACACCTTC
medium-sized	-	TRBV30	TRBJ1-1	CAWSVLGMNTEAFF	TGTGCCTGGAGTGTACTCGGGATGAACACTGAAGCTTTCTTT
medium-sized	-	TRBV19	TRBJ2-1	CASSTERFYNEQFF	TGTGCCAGTAGTACGGAGCGCTTCTACAATGAGCAGTTCTTC
many	-	TRBV2	TRBJ2-1	CASSVNSYNEQFF	TGTGCCAGCAGTGTCAACTCATACAATGAGCAGTTCTTC
few	-	TRBV11-2	TRBJ2-7	CASSPLTGWGEQYF	TGTGCCAGCAGCCCTCTAACAGGCTGGGGGGAGCAGTACTTC
many	TRBD1	TRBV20-1	TRBJ2-7	CSARGGGQSYSYEQYF	TGCAGTGCTAGAGGTGGGGGACAGTCTTACTCCTACGAGCAGTACTTC
few	TRBD2	TRBV13	TRBJ2-7	CASSLEGLANYEQYF	TGTGCCAGCAGCTTAGAAGGACTAGCGAACTACGAGCAGTACTTC
many	TRBD2	TRBV15	TRBJ2-1	CATSSAGGAYNEQFF	TGTGCCACCAGCTCTGCGGGGGGTGCCTACAATGAGCAGTTCTTC
many	-	TRBV18	TRBJ2-3	CASSPGSVSDTQYF	TGTGCCAGCTCACCGGGTTCCGTCTCAGATACGCAGTATTTT
many	-	TRBV20-1	TRBJ1-6	CSASEWQQNSPLHF	TGCAGTGCTAGCGAGTGGCAGCAGAATTCACCCCTCCACTTT
many	-	TRBV20-1	TRBJ1-5	CSAIGRGRNQPQHF	TGCAGTGCTATAGGGAGGGGTCGCAATCAGCCCCAGCATTTT
many	-	TRBV5-5	TRBJ1-1	CASSFLAGPNTEAFF	TGTGCCAGCAGCTTTCTTGCAGGGCCGAACACTGAAGCTTTCTTT
many	-	TRBV20-1	TRBJ2-7	CSARDRNRYEQYF	TGCAGTGCTAGAGATAGGAACCGCTACGAGCAGTACTTC
many	-	TRBV5-1	TRBJ2-5	CASSPGQKETQYF	TGCGCCAGCAGCCCGGGACAAAAAGAGACCCAGTACTTC
few	-	TRBV7-9	TRBJ1-2	CASSLESRGYTF	TGTGCCAGCAGCTTAGAGTCCCGGGGCTACACCTTC
many	-	TRBV12-3/TRBV12-4	TRBJ2-1	CASSLGGQEQFF	TGTGCCAGCAGTTTAGGGGGTCAGGAGCAGTTCTTC
many	-	TRBV20-1	TRBJ1-6	CSAQGEGNSPLHF	TGCAGTGCCCAGGGAGAGGGGAATTCACCCCTCCACTTT
-	TRBD2	TRBV5-4	TRBJ2-3	CASSPWRGAQLDTQYF	TGTGCCAGCAGCCCTTGGCGGGGGGCGCAGCTAGATACGCAGTATTTT
-	TRBD2	TRBV19	TRBJ2-3	CASSIGPGGSKDTQYF	TGTGCCAGTAGTATAGGGCCGGGGGGTAGTAAGGATACGCAGTATTTT
-	-	TRBV6-1	TRBJ1-4	CASSETVNEKLFF	TGTGCCAGCAGTGAAACAGTCAATGAAAAACTGTTTTTT
many	-	TRBV7-9	TRBJ2-7	CASSELYEQYF	TGTGCCAGCAGCGAACTCTACGAGCAGTACTTC
many	-	TRBV12-3/TRBV12-4	TRBJ2-2	CASSFGPGGTGELFF	-
many	-	TRBV11-2	TRBJ1-1	CASTLNTGTEAFF	TGTGCCAGCACCCTCAATACAGGAACTGAAGCTTTCTTT
many	-	TRBV6-1	TRBJ2-7	CASSHHGQISYEQYF	TGTGCCAGCAGTCACCACGGACAAATTTCCTACGAGCAGTACTTC
many	-	TRBV29-1	TRBJ1-1	CSSTGMGTEAFF	TGCAGCTCAACAGGGATGGGCACTGAAGCTTTCTTT
many	TRBD2	TRBV5-1	TRBJ2-1	CASSLKVGGRWGDEQFF	TGCGCCAGCAGCTTGAAGGTGGGCGGGAGATGGGGTGATGAGCAGTTCTTC
many	-	TRBV5-1	TRBJ1-4	CASSLEGGRNEKLFF	TGCGCCAGCAGCTTGGAAGGGGGGCGGAATGAAAAACTGTTTTTT
many	TRBD2	TRBV19	TRBJ2-3	CASSQTRSSGSDTQYF	TGTGCCAGTAGTCAAACCCGTTCTAGCGGGAGTGATACGCAGTATTTT
many	-	TRBV28	TRBJ2-4	CASSWTALAKNIQYF	TGTGCCAGCAGCTGGACAGCCTTAGCCAAAAACATTCAGTACTTC
many	TRBD2	TRBV20-1	TRBJ2-7	CSASNAGLLGEQYF	TGCAGTGCTAGTAATGCGGGACTATTAGGCGAGCAGTACTTC
many	TRBD1	TRBV19	TRBJ2-1	CASSMGQGSGEQFF	TGTGCCAGTAGTATGGGACAGGGTTCAGGTGAGCAGTTCTTC
many	-	TRBV18	TRBJ2-7	CASSPYSYEQYF	TGTGCCAGCTCTCCTTACTCCTACGAGCAGTACTTC
many	-	TRBV5-1	TRBJ2-1	CASSRDNNEQFF	TGCGCCAGCAGCCGGGACAACAATGAGCAGTTCTTC
many	-	TRBV12-3/TRBV12-4	TRBJ2-7	CASALMGPSDEQYF	TGTGCCAGCGCCCTAATGGGGCCTTCGGACGAGCAGTACTTC
many	TRBD1	TRBV20-1	TRBJ2-5	CSATTGSRQETQYF	TGCAGTGCCACGACAGGGAGCCGCCAAGAGACCCAGTACTTC
many	TRBD1	TRBV4-1	TRBJ2-2	CASSQETGANTGELFF	TGCGCCAGCAGCCAAGAGACAGGGGCGAACACCGGGGAGCTGTTTTTT